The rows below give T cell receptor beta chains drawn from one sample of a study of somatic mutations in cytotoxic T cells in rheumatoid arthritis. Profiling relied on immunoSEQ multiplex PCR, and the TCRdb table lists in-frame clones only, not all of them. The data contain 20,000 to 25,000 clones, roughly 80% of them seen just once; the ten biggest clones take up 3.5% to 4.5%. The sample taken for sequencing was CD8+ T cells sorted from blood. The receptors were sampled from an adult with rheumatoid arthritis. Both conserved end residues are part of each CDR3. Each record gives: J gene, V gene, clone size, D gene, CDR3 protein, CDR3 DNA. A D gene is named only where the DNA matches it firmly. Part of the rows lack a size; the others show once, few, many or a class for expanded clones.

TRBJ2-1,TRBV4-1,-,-,CASSQVWGESYNEQFF,TGCGCCAGCAGCCAAGTGTGGGGGGAATCCTACAATGAGCAGTTCTTC
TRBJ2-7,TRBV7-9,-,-,CASSRPDRYEQYF,TGTGCCAGCAGCCGACCGGACAGATACGAGCAGTACTTC
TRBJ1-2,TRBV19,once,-,CASSIFHDNYGYTF,TGTGCCAGTAGTATTTTCCACGATAACTATGGCTACACCTTC
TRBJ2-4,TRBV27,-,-,CASSLTPPLGLENIQYF,TGTGCCAGCAGTTTAACCCCTCCGCTGGGGCTGGAAAACATTCAGTACTTC
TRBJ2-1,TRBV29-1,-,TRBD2,CSVEGGGSYNEQFF,TGCAGCGTTGAGGGCGGGGGCTCCTACAATGAGCAGTTCTTC
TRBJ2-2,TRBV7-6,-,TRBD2,CASSLLAGGPTGELFF,TGTGCCAGCAGCTTACTAGCGGGGGGGCCGACCGGGGAGCTGTTTTTT
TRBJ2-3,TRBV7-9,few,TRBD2,CASSLVGLAGPTDTQYF,TGTGCCAGCAGCTTAGTGGGTCTAGCGGGGCCCACAGATACGCAGTATTTT
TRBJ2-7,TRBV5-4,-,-,CASSSTVTYEQYF,TGTGCCAGCAGTTCAACAGTGACCTACGAGCAGTACTTC
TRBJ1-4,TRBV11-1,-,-,CASSAGVWNEKLFF,TGTGCCAGCAGCGCAGGCGTTTGGAATGAAAAACTGTTTTTT
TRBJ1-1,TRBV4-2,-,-,CASSQDYGENTEAFF,TGTGCCAGCAGCCAAGATTACGGGGAGAACACTGAAGCTTTCTTT
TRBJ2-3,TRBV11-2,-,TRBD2,CASSSGLAGGQTDTQYF,TGTGCCAGCAGCTCGGGACTAGCGGGGGGGCAGACAGATACGCAGTATTTT
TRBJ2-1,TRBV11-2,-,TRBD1,CASSLGGTGGYNEQFF,TGTGCCAGCAGCTTAGGAGGGACAGGCGGATACAATGAGCAGTTCTTC
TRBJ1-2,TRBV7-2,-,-,CASSPLRSGYTF,TGTGCCAGCAGCCCCCTCAGGAGTGGCTACACCTTC
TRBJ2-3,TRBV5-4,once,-,CASSLGFRGIISDTQYF,TGTGCCAGCAGCTTGGGTTTTAGGGGAATCATATCAGATACGCAGTATTTT
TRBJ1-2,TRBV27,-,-,CASSLSKGSANYGYTF,TGTGCCAGCAGTTTATCGAAGGGGTCAGCTAACTATGGCTACACCTTC
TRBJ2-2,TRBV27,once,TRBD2,CASSPRAGGLTGELFF,TGTGCCAGCAGTCCCCGAGCGGGGGGGCTCACCGGGGAGCTGTTTTTT
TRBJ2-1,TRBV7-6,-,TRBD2,CASVAAGGLEQFF,TGTGCCAGCGTGGCAGCGGGGGGGCTTGAGCAGTTCTTC
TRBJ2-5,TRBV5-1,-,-,CASTTLGSQLETQYF,TGCGCCAGCACGACGCTTGGGAGCCAGTTAGAGACCCAGTACTTC
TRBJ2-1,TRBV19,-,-,CASSILEGSEQFF,TGTGCCAGTAGTATCCTAGAGGGGAGCGAGCAGTTCTTC
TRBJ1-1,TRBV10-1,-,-,CARKGTPNTEAFF,TGCGCCAGGAAAGGGACACCGAACACTGAAGCTTTCTTT
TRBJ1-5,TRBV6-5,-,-,CASGLGGRPQHF,TGTGCCAGTGGTCTTGGCGGCCGGCCCCAGCATTTT
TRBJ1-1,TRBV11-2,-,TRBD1,CASSLSGTGNPGAFF,TGTGCCAGCAGCTTGTCCGGGACAGGGAATCCAGGAGCTTTCTTT
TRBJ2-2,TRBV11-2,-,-,CASSGPRVLNTGELFF,TGTGCCAGCAGCGGACCCAGGGTATTAAACACCGGGGAGCTGTTTTTT
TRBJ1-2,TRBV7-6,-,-,CASSQHNNYGYTF,TGTGCCAGCAGCCAGCACAATAACTATGGCTACACCTTC
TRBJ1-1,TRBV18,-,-,CASSPAEGSTEAFF,TGTGCCAGCTCACCTGCTGAAGGGAGCACTGAAGCTTTCTTT
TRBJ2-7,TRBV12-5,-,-,CASGLVRPPGQGVHEQYF,TGTGCTAGTGGTTTGGTACGGCCCCCGGGGCAGGGAGTCCACGAGCAGTACTTC
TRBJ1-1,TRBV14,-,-,CASSQGGFTEAFF,TGTGCCAGCAGCCAAGGGGGTTTCACTGAAGCTTTCTTT
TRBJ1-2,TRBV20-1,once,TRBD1,CSARQGVGYTF,TGCAGTGCTAGACAGGGGGTGGGCTACACCTTC
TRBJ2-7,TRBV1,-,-,CTSSLKGGPRLGEQYF,TGCACCAGCAGCCTGAAAGGCGGGCCCCGACTGGGGGAGCAGTACTTC
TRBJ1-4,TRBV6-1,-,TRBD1,CASSEWQGAPNEKLFF,TGTGCCAGCAGTGAATGGCAGGGGGCGCCTAATGAAAAACTGTTTTTT
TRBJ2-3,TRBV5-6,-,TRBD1,CASSYPTGGTDTQYF,TGTGCCAGCAGTTATCCTACAGGGGGCACAGATACGCAGTATTTT
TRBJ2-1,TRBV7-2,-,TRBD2,CASSLGLAGGNEQFF,TGTGCCAGCAGCCTGGGACTAGCGGGTGGCAATGAGCAGTTCTTC
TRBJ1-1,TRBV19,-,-,CASTLEGLGTEAFF,TGTGCCAGTACCTTGGAGGGGTTAGGCACTGAAGCTTTCTTT